This TCR beta chain was sequenced during a study of blood T cell repertoires in COVID-19. In germline, CDR1 is MDHEN, CDR2 SYDVKM. J was trimmed by 1 base and V by 4 bases; bases with no gene match: 4. The CDR3 sequence is 15 residues long. This table comes from immunoSEQ multiplex PCR, and its TCRdb copy is limited to in-frame clones, with some not included. The table shows around 340,000 clones, with 70% to 90% occurring only once. This clonotype originated in a woman in her 40s with acute COVID-19. Sequencing was done on a sample of PBMCs or T cells enriched from blood (not recorded which). This chain uses TRBV28 with TRBJ1-5; 7 nucleotides align to TRBD1. The CDR3 coding sequence is TGTGCCAGCAGTTACAGGGGCGGGAGCAATCAGCCCCAGCATTTT. Translation gives CASSYRGGSNQPQHF.